The text below deals with one T cell receptor beta chain. The germline gives CDR1 MDHEN, CDR2 SYDVKM. With 2 bases clipped from V and 1 base from J, the junction kept 1 base outside the gene matches. The CDR3 spans 14 residues. Some clones are missing from TCRdb's copy, which holds only in-frame ones; the method was immunoSEQ multiplex PCR. The profile shows under 200,000 clones, approximately 90% of them singletons. This specimen belongs to a study of T cell responses to AZD1222 COVID-19 vaccine. Sequences were derived from peripheral blood, sampled on day 0 of AZD1222 vaccination. This TCR derives from an adult in good health. The V call is TRBV28, the J call TRBJ1-1; 7 nucleotides agree with TRBD1. The CDR3 loop is CASSLKGANTEAFF. CDR3 DNA sequence: TGTGCCAGCAGTTTAAAGGGGGCGAACACTGAAGCTTTCTTT.